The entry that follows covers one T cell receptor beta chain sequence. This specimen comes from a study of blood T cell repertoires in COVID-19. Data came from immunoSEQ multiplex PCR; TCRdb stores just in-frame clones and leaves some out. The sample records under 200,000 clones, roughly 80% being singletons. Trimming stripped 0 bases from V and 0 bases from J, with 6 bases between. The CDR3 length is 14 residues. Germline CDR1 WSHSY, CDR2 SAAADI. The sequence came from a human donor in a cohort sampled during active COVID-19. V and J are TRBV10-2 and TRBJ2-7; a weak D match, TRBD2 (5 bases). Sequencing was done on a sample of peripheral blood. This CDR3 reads CASSESGVSYEQYF. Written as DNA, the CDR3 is TGCGCCAGCAGTGAGTCCGGGGTCTCCTACGAGCAGTACTTC.